The clone carrying this TCR beta chain showed up many times. The antigen remains undetermined. This sample is part of a study of T-cell memory formation after mild COVID-19. Study as a whole: The two donors had largely donor-specific TCR clusters.

The authors produced TCR alpha and TCR beta cDNA libraries with sample barcodes and UMIs by 5'RACE using constant-segment primers. MiXCR was run by TCRdb on the 5' RACE reads, yielding one entry per CDR3 protein. The table has roughly 16,000 distinct CDR3 sequences, 23% seen once; the top ten hold around 60%. Study-wide results and caveats: Clones shrinking between day 15 and 85 showed a balanced CD4/CD8 split, and those that grew later tilted toward CD4+. Second-wave clones peaking on day 37 lacked confirmed SARS-CoV-2 specificity.

The V gene's germline CDR1 is MNHEY and CDR2 SVGAGI. The CDR3 is made up of 14 amino acids. The ends were cut back, 5 bases at V and 6 bases at J, with 11 bases in the middle. Source material: PBMCs or a T cell subset sorted from them (not recorded which). The clonotype was recovered from a man between 18 and 35 years old who had mild COVID-19 (a few samples of this study predate the infection). Cell type and time point are not known. This chain uses TRBV6-5 with TRBJ1-6; D uncertain. The CDR3 nucleotides are TGTGCCAGCAGTCAAACAGCGTTTAATTCACCCCTCCACTTT. It yields the protein CASSQTAFNSPLHF.